Below are 16 T cell receptor beta chains sequenced from a single sample in a study of T cells in Graves' hyperthyroidism and ophthalmopathy. Amplification of TCR beta CDR3 regions was performed using RNA transcripts as template. When the TCR CDR3 underwent first-round RT-PCR, the HTBI primer set was used. TCRdb used MiXCR to reprocess the multiplex PCR reads, holding one entry per CDR3 protein. The sample lists around 250,000 distinct CDR3 sequences; over 15% were seen once. Material: blood. Receptors were obtained from a young woman with Graves' ophthalmopathy.

Ten or more counts support this clonotype. The genes are TRBV20-1 and TRBJ2-1; TRBD1 agrees at 9 bases. Germline-derived CDR1 and CDR2 are DFQATT and SNEGSKA (reference sequence). The CDR3 spans 13 residues. V trimming: 4 bases; J trimming: 7 bases; junction bases outside the gene matches: 5. The CDR3 protein is CSAKRTGVNEQFF. The CDR3 nucleotides read TGCAGTGCTAAAAGGACAGGGGTAAATGAGCAGTTCTTC.

This clonotype was counted once. This sequence joins TRBV25-1 and TRBJ2-3; no clear D. Germline V gene data show CDR1 as MGHDK and CDR2 as SYGVNS. CDR3 length: 10 residues. The V and J ends lost 1 base and 13 bases respectively, with 6 bases between them. The CDR3 loop is CASSEFRKYF. CDR3 DNA: TGTGCCAGCAGTGAATTTAGGAAGTATTTT.

This clonotype was seen many times. The chain combines TRBV6-2 or TRBV6-3 with TRBJ1-2; D is possibly TRBD1 (5 bases). The CDR3 is 13 amino acids. The germline CDR1 and CDR2 sequences are MNHEY and SVGEGT. V gave up 8 bases and J gave up 7 bases, with 17 bases separating them. CDR3 loop: CASAHDSPPGYTF. The CDR3 DNA reads as TGTGCCAGCGCCCACGACAGTCCCCCTGGCTACACCTTC.

This clonotype has a count of ten or more. The CDR3 nucleotides are TGCAGCGTGGTAGCGGGGGGGAGCACAGATACGCAGTATTTT. Translated: CSVVAGGSTDTQYF. V is TRBV29-1 and J is TRBJ2-3; 11 nucleotides agree with TRBD2. Germline CDR1 is SQVTM and CDR2 is ANQGSEA. The V gene end was trimmed by 6 bases and the J gene end by 0 bases; junction bases not matched to a gene: 2. The CDR3 has 14 residues.

This clonotype was found many times. The chain is built from TRBV27 and TRBJ2-1, with 13 bases that match TRBD2. The CDR3 spans 16 residues. J lost 4 bases, V lost 7 bases, and 7 bases had no gene match. Germline-derived CDR1 and CDR2 are MNHEY and SMNVEV (reference sequence). The CDR3 protein is CASTAAGLAGYNEQFF. CDR3 coding DNA: TGTGCCAGCACTGCTGCGGGACTAGCGGGGTACAATGAGCAGTTCTTC.

Concerning this clonotype itself: A much larger clone differs by one base, so this may be a read error. This chain uses TRBV20-1 with TRBJ2-3; no clear D. CDR3 length: 12 amino acids. In germline, CDR1 is DFQATT, CDR2 SNEGSKA (reference sequence). The CDR3, as DNA: TGCAGTGCACCCCTAAGCACAGATGCGCAGTATTTT. Residues: CSAPLSTDAQYF.

At least ten counts were recorded for this clonotype. This sequence joins TRBV7-3 and TRBJ2-1; the D call may be TRBD1 or TRBD2 (6 bases each). The CDR3 contains 15 residues. V lost 3 bases, J lost 4 bases, and 13 bases lay in between. From germline, CDR1 is SGHTA and CDR2 FQGTGA. The CDR3 bases are TGTGCCAGCAGCTTTTTTCCGGGGGCATACAATGAGCAGTTCTTC. Its translation: CASSFFPGAYNEQFF.

This chain uses TRBV10-2 with TRBJ1-2, with D tentatively TRBD1 (6 bases). The CDR3 extends over 13 amino acids. V lost 3 bases and J 5 bases, leaving 10 bases between the germline ends. The germline gives CDR1 WSHSY, CDR2 SAAADI. Written as DNA, the CDR3 is TGCGCCAGCAGTGATGAGACAGGATATGGCTACACCTTC. Protein: CASSDETGYGYTF.

This clonotype was detected ten times or more. V gene TRBV28 combines with J gene TRBJ2-3, with TRBD2 matching over 10 bases. The trim removed 7 bases at V and 3 bases at J, leaving 10 bases unmatched. Looked up from germline, CDR1 is MDHEN and CDR2 is SYDVKM. This CDR3 comprises 16 residues. The CDR3 DNA is TGTGCCAGCAACACCCCCCAAGCGGGAGGGACAGATACGCAGTATTTT. Translation gives CASNTPQAGGTDTQYF.

The table lists this clonotype with many counts. The chain couples TRBV28 to TRBJ1-1, with 8 bases lining up with TRBD1. V trimming: 5 bases; J trimming: 4 bases; junction bases outside the gene matches: 9. Germline V gene lookup returns CDR1 MDHEN and CDR2 SYDVKM. The CDR3 loop spans 15 amino acids. This CDR3 is CASSRLQGDGTEAFF. The DNA of the CDR3 is TGTGCCAGCAGTAGACTACAGGGGGACGGCACTGAAGCTTTCTTT.

This clonotype has only one observation. A read error may be the cause here, since a much bigger clone is one base away. V is TRBV13 and J is TRBJ2-2; D remains ambiguous. In germline, CDR1 is PRHDT, CDR2 FYEKMQ (reference sequence). The CDR3 consists of 15 residues. DNA for the CDR3: TGTGCCAGCAGCGTAGGTACGGTTGGCGCCGGGGAGCTGTTTTTT. Amino acid sequence: CASSVGTVGAGELFF. The full variable domain, its missing parts supplied by reference TRBV13 and TRBJ2-2, is AAGVIQSPRHLIKEKRETATLKCYPIPRHDTVYWYQQGPGQDPQFLISFYEKMQSDKGSIPDRFSAQQFSDYHSELNMSSLELGDSALYFCASSVGTVGAGELFFGEGSRLTVL.

V and J are TRBV5-4 and TRBJ2-1; possibly TRBD2 for D (6 bases). Trimming shortened V by 5 bases and J by 8 bases, and 23 bases separated the two germline ends. Germline-derived CDR1 and CDR2 are SGHNT and YYREEE (reference sequence). The CDR3 totals 16 residues. CDR3 loop: CASRRIGTGKDHEQFF. The DNA of the CDR3 is TGTGCCAGCAGGCGAATTGGGACTGGAAAAGACCATGAGCAGTTCTTC.

Ten or more counts support this clonotype. The gene calls are TRBV4-3 and TRBJ2-1; D perhaps matches TRBD2 (7 bases). The V end was cut by 4 bases, the J end by 6 bases, with 22 bases between. This CDR3 region has 17 residues. The germline V gene has CDR1 LGHNA and CDR2 YSLEER. CDR3 in amino acids: CASSLSPRGGGLNEQFF. The CDR3 DNA follows: TGCGCCAGCAGCCTCTCACCTCGGGGAGGGGGGCTCAATGAGCAGTTCTTC.

Only one count was recorded for this clonotype. V and J are TRBV6-2 or TRBV6-3 and TRBJ1-5, with 7 bases aligning to TRBD1. The CDR3 is 14 amino acids. Trimming cost V 6 bases and J 7 bases; bases outside gene matches: 9. In germline, CDR1 is MNHEY, CDR2 SVGEGT. CDR3 DNA: TGTGCCAGCAGCCCTACAGGGGCTCACCAGCCCCAGCATTTT. Its translation: CASSPTGAHQPQHF.

This clonotype was picked up many times. The chain couples TRBV30 to TRBJ1-4; D might be TRBD1 (5 bases). The CDR3 sequence is 14 residues long. Between the trimmed V and J ends, which lost 1 base and 4 bases, there was a span of 10 bases. From germline, CDR1 is GTSNPN and CDR2 SVGIG (reference sequence). The CDR3 spells CAWSAGTVNEKLFF. In nucleotides, the CDR3 is TGTGCCTGGAGTGCCGGGACGGTTAATGAAAAACTGTTTTTT.

The chain uses TRBV3-1 and TRBJ2-7; no clear D gene. The ends were cut back, 0 bases at V and 2 bases at J, with 11 bases in the middle. Germline loops: CDR1 LGHDT, CDR2 YNNKEL (reference sequence). This CDR3 spans 15 amino acids. The CDR3 DNA sequence: TGTGCCAGCAGCCAAGACCCGGGCCGGACCTACGAGCAGTACTTC. Residues: CASSQDPGRTYEQYF.